The source of this T cell receptor (beta chain) is a study of shared clonotypes between healthy human individuals. Using immunoSEQ multiplex PCR, the repertoire was profiled, and TCRdb retains in-frame clones only, with some absent. The table has about 2 million clones, about 95% seen once; the top ten hold around 1.1%. In the naive CD8 group, cells lacked CD45RO and were positively selected for CCR7, so terminally differentiated effector memory CD45RA+ cells were left out. The source material was naive CD8+ T cells sorted from blood. This TCR came from a man aged 18-30 years in good health.

Here the CDR3 DNA reads TGCGCCAGCAGCTTGGGGGAGGGGTCGATGAACACTGAAGCTTTCTTT. It encodes CASSLGEGSMNTEAFF. V and J are TRBV5-1 and TRBJ1-1; TRBD1 might be the D (5 bases). This CDR3 has 16 residues. CDR1 is SGHRS and CDR2 is YFSETQ in the germline V gene. With 0 bases removed from V and 0 bases from J, the gap between germline ends came to 12 bases.